The rows below give T cell receptor beta chains drawn from one sample of a study of technical replicates of blood from a few donors. The data were produced by immunoSEQ multiplex PCR, yet TCRdb's version contains in-frame clones alone and is incomplete. The profile shows 50,000 to 75,000 clones, just under 95% of them singletons. Material for sequencing was PBMCs. All receptors derive from a human donor in good health. Some clones in this sample may be carry-over from other donors' samples. Both conserved end residues are part of each CDR3. Each record gives: J gene, V gene, clone size, D gene, CDR3 protein, CDR3 DNA. A D gene is named only where the DNA matches it firmly. Some rows have no size entry. The others give once, few or many, or a class for an expanded clone.

j_gene: TRBJ2-5
v_gene: TRBV7-3
abundance: .
d_gene: TRBD1
CDR3aa: CASSLETGALETQYF
CDR3nt: TGTGCCAGCAGCTTAGAGACAGGGGCATTAGAGACCCAGTACTTC

j_gene: TRBJ2-7
v_gene: TRBV6-6
abundance: .
d_gene: TRBD2
CDR3aa: CASSYSREGPYEQYF
CDR3nt: TGTGCCAGCAGTTACTCGCGGGAGGGCCCTTACGAGCAGTACTTC

j_gene: TRBJ1-5
v_gene: TRBV7-9
abundance: .
d_gene: .
CDR3aa: CASSLSGNQPQHF
CDR3nt: TGTGCCAGCAGCCTCTCCGGCAATCAGCCCCAGCATTTT

j_gene: TRBJ2-2
v_gene: TRBV7-9
abundance: .
d_gene: .
CDR3aa: CASSFQRGGTGELFF
CDR3nt: TGTGCCAGCAGCTTTCAAAGGGGGGGCACCGGGGAGCTGTTTTTT

j_gene: TRBJ2-1
v_gene: TRBV5-1
abundance: .
d_gene: TRBD2
CDR3aa: CASSPVTGGSNEQFF
CDR3nt: TGCGCCAGCAGCCCAGTCACGGGAGGCAGCAATGAGCAGTTCTTC

j_gene: TRBJ2-7
v_gene: TRBV9
abundance: .
d_gene: .
CDR3aa: CASSPQVEGSYEQYF
CDR3nt: TGTGCCAGCAGCCCACAGGTGGAAGGCTCCTACGAGCAGTACTTC

j_gene: TRBJ1-2
v_gene: TRBV2
abundance: .
d_gene: .
CDR3aa: CASSEVWSNYGYTF
CDR3nt: TGTGCCAGCAGTGAAGTTTGGAGTAACTATGGCTACACCTTC

j_gene: TRBJ2-5
v_gene: TRBV5-4
abundance: once
d_gene: TRBD2
CDR3aa: CASSLDGRGETQYF
CDR3nt: TGTGCCAGCAGCTTGGACGGGAGGGGTGAGACCCAGTACTTC

j_gene: TRBJ2-2
v_gene: TRBV27
abundance: .
d_gene: TRBD2
CDR3aa: CAPAAGLAGAGELFF
CDR3nt: TGTGCCCCGGCGGCTGGGCTAGCGGGCGCCGGGGAGCTGTTTTTT

j_gene: TRBJ2-7
v_gene: TRBV7-9
abundance: .
d_gene: TRBD2
CDR3aa: CASSPSGGVEQYF
CDR3nt: TGTGCCAGCAGCCCTAGCGGGGGGGTGGAGCAGTACTTC

j_gene: TRBJ1-2
v_gene: TRBV4-1
abundance: many
d_gene: TRBD1
CDR3aa: CASSQGGGDRIYGYTF
CDR3nt: TGCGCCAGCAGCCAAGGAGGAGGGGACAGAATCTATGGCTACACCTTC

j_gene: TRBJ2-1
v_gene: TRBV6-1
abundance: .
d_gene: TRBD2
CDR3aa: CASSEWSGANHNEQFF
CDR3nt: TGTGCCAGCAGTGAATGGAGCGGGGCCAATCACAATGAGCAGTTCTTC

j_gene: TRBJ2-2
v_gene: TRBV19
abundance: .
d_gene: .
CDR3aa: CASKDYNAGELFF
CDR3nt: TGTGCCAGTAAGGACTATAACGCCGGGGAGCTGTTTTTT

j_gene: TRBJ2-3
v_gene: TRBV7-3
abundance: .
d_gene: TRBD2
CDR3aa: CASSPGTSFDTQYF
CDR3nt: TGTGCCAGCAGCCCCGGGACTAGTTTCGATACGCAGTATTTT

j_gene: TRBJ2-4
v_gene: TRBV6-5
abundance: .
d_gene: TRBD2
CDR3aa: CASSGGSGDIQYF
CDR3nt: TGTGCCAGCAGTGGCGGGAGCGGGGACATTCAGTACTTC

j_gene: TRBJ1-2
v_gene: TRBV27
abundance: .
d_gene: TRBD1
CDR3aa: CASSYRQGLFYGYTF
CDR3nt: TGTGCCAGCAGTTACCGACAGGGTCTGTTCTATGGCTACACCTTC

j_gene: TRBJ2-5
v_gene: TRBV6-5
abundance: .
d_gene: TRBD2
CDR3aa: CASSYGAGAGQETQYF
CDR3nt: TGTGCCAGCAGTTATGGAGCGGGGGCCGGGCAAGAGACCCAGTACTTC

j_gene: TRBJ2-6
v_gene: TRBV5-4
abundance: .
d_gene: .
CDR3aa: CASSLETVGANVLTF
CDR3nt: TGTGCCAGCAGCTTGGAGACAGTCGGGGCCAACGTCCTGACTTTC

j_gene: TRBJ1-6
v_gene: TRBV15
abundance: .
d_gene: .
CDR3aa: CATSRALGDSSPLHF
CDR3nt: TGTGCCACCAGCAGAGCCCTCGGGGATAGTTCACCCCTCCACTTT